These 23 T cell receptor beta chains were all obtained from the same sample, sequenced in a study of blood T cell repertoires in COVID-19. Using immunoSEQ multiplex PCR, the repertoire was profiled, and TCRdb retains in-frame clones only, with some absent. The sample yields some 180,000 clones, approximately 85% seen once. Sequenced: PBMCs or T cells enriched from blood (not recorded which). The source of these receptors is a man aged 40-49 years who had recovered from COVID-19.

The CDR3, as DNA: TGTGCCAGCACCGGGACAGGGTTCGGGCAGCCCCAGCATTTT. Translating gives CASTGTGFGQPQHF. This rearrangement joins TRBV28 to TRBJ1-5; TRBD1 matches 9 bases. Per germline, CDR1 MDHEN and CDR2 SYDVKM. The CDR3 loop spans 14 amino acids. J was trimmed by 7 bases and V by 7 bases; bases with no gene match: 8.

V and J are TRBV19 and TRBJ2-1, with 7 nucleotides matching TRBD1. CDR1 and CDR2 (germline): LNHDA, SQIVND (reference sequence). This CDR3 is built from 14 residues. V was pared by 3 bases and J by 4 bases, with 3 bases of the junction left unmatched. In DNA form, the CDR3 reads TGTGCCAGTAGTATCGGGACAGCGTACAATGAGCAGTTCTTC. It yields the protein CASSIGTAYNEQFF.

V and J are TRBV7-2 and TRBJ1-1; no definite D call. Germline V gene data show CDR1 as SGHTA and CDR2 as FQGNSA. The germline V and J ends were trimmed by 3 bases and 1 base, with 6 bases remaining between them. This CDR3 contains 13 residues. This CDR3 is CASSFHTNTEAFF. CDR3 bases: TGTGCCAGCAGCTTCCACACGAACACTGAAGCTTTCTTT.

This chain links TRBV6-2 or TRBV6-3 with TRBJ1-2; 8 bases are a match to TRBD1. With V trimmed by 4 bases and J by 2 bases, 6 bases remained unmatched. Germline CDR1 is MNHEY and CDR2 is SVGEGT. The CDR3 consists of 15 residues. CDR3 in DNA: TGTGCCAGCAGTTCCACAGGGGGAGTCAACTATGGCTACACCTTC. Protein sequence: CASSSTGGVNYGYTF.

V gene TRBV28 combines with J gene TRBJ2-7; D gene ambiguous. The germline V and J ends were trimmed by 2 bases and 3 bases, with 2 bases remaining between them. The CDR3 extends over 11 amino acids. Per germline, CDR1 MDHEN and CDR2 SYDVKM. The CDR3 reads CASSLRYEQYF. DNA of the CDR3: TGTGCCAGCAGTTTACGCTACGAGCAGTACTTC. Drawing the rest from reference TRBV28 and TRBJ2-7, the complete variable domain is DVKVTQSSRYLVKRTGEKVFLECVQDMDHENMFWYRQDPGLGLRLIYFSYDVKMKEKGDIPEGYSVSREKKERFSLILESASTNQTSMYLCASSLRYEQYFGPGTRLTVT.

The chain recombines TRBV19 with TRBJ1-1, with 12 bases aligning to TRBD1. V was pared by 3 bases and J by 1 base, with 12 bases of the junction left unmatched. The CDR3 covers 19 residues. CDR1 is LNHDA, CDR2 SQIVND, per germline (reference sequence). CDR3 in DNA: TGTGCCAGTAGTATTTCCCCACCGGGACAGGGGGCCGGGAACACTGAAGCTTTCTTT. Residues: CASSISPPGQGAGNTEAFF.

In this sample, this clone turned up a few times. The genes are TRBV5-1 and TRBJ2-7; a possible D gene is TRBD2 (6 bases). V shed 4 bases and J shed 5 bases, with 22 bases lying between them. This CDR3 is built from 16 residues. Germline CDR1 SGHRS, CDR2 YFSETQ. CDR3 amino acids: CASSISTGTLTHEQYF. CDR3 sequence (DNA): TGCGCCAGCAGCATTTCAACCGGGACTTTGACCCACGAGCAGTACTTC.

CDR3 coding DNA: TGTGCCAGCAGCTCCGGACAGGGCTACACCTTC. Protein sequence: CASSSGQGYTF. The rearrangement links TRBV7-9 to TRBJ1-2; maybe TRBD1 (6 bases). The length of the CDR3 is 11 residues. The germline V gene encodes CDR1 SEHNR and CDR2 FQNEAQ (reference sequence). V gave up 4 bases and J gave up 8 bases, with 8 bases separating them.

CDR3 DNA: TGTGCCAGCAACCGTGGGGCTAGCGGGATCGGGGATACGCAGTATTTT. Its protein is CASNRGASGIGDTQYF. The rearrangement links TRBV9 to TRBJ2-3; TRBD2 matches 9 bases. V lost 6 bases, J lost 6 bases, and 14 bases stayed unmatched. The germline gives CDR1 SGDLS, CDR2 YYNGEE. This CDR3 has 16 residues.

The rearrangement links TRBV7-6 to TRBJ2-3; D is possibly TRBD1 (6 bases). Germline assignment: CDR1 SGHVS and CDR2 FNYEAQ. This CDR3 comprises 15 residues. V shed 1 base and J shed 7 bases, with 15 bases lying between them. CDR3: CASSLGTGTPNTQYF. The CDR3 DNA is TGTGCCAGCAGCTTAGGGACCGGGACACCGAATACGCAGTATTTT.

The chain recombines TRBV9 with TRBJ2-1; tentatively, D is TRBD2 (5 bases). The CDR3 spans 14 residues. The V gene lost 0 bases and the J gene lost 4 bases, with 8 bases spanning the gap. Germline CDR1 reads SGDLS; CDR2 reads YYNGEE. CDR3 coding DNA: TGTGCCAGCAGCGTAGAACTAGGATACAATGAGCAGTTCTTC. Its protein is CASSVELGYNEQFF.

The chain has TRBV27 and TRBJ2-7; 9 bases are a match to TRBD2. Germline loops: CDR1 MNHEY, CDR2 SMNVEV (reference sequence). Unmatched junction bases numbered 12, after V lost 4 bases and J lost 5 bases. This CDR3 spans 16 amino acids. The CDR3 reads CASSSRIAGELNEQYF. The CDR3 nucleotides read TGTGCCAGCAGTTCTAGAATAGCGGGAGAGTTGAACGAGCAGTACTTC.

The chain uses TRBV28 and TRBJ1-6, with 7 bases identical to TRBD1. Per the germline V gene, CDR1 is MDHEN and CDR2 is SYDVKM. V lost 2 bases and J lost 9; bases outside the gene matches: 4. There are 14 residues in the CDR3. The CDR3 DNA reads TGTGCCAGCAGTTTAATAGGGGGCAGTTCACCCCTCCACTTT. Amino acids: CASSLIGGSSPLHF.

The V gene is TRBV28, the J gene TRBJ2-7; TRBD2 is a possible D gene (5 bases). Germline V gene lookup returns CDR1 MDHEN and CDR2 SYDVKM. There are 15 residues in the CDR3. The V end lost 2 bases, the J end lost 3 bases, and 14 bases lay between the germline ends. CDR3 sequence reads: CASSLDWERLYEQYF. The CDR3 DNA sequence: TGTGCCAGCAGTTTAGACTGGGAGCGGCTCTACGAGCAGTACTTC.

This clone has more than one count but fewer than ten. CDR3 sequence: CASDITPDTQYF. The CDR3, as DNA: TGTGCCAGCGATATAACACCAGATACGCAGTATTTT. The J gene is TRBJ2-3, the V gene TRBV6-5; D uncertain. Germline lookup yields CDR1 MNHEY and CDR2 SVGAGI. V was clipped by 8 bases and J by 4 bases, with 10 bases between them. This CDR3 comprises 12 residues.

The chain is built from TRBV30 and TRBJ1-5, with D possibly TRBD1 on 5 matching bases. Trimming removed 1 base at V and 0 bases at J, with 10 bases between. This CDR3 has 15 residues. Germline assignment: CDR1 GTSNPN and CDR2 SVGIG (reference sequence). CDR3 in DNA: TGTGCCTGGAGTGAGGGGTCATATAGCAATCAGCCCCAGCATTTT. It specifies CAWSEGSYSNQPQHF.

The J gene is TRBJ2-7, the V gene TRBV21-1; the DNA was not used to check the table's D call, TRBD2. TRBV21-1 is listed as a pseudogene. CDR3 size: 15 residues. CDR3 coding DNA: TGTGCCAGCAGCAAAGGGGAGGGTAGTATCTACGAGCAGTACTTC. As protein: CASSKGEGSIYEQYF.

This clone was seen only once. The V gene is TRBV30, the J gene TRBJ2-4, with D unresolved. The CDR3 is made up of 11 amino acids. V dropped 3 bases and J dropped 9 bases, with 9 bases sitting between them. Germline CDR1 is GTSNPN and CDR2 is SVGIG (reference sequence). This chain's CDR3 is CAWSASRIQYF. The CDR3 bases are TGTGCCTGGAGCGCGTCTCGCATTCAGTACTTC.

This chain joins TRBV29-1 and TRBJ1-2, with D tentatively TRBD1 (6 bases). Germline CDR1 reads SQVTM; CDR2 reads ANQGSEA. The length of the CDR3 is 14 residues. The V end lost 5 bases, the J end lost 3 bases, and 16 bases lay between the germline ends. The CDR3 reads CSVIVRQVDYGYTF. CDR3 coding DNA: TGCAGCGTTATCGTTCGACAGGTCGACTATGGCTACACCTTC.

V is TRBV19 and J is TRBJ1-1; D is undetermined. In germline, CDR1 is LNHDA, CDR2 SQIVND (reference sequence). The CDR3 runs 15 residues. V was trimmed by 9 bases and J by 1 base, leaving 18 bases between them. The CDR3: CASMLTTFPNTEAFF. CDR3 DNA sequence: TGTGCCAGCATGTTGACGACATTTCCGAACACTGAAGCTTTCTTT.

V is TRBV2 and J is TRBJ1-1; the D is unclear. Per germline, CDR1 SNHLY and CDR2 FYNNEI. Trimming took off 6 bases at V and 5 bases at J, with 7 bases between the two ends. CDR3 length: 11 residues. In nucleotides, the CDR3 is TGTGCCAGCAGGGGGAGGACTGAAGCTTTCTTT. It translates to CASRGRTEAFF.

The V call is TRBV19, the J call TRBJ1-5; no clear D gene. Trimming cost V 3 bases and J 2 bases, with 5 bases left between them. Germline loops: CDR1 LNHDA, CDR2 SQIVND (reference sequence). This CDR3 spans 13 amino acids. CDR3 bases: TGTGCCAGTAGTATGCGGCGCAATCAGCCCCAGCATTTT. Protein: CASSMRRNQPQHF.

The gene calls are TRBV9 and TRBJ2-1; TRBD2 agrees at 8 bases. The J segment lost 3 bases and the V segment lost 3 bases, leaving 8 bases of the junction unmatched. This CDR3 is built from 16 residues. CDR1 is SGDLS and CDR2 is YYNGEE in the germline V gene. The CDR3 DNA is TGTGCCAGCAGCGCCCATAGCGGGGAGGACTACAATGAGCAGTTCTTC. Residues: CASSAHSGEDYNEQFF.